A selection of T cell receptor beta chains follows, all from one sample in a study of blood T cell repertoires in COVID-19. Sequencing used immunoSEQ multiplex PCR; TCRdb keeps in-frame clones, though not all of them. This table has around 160,000 clones, roughly four fifths appearing once. The sample comprised peripheral blood. These receptors came from a woman over 75 with acute or convalescent COVID-19. Both conserved end residues are part of each CDR3. A D gene is named only where the DNA matches it firmly. Only some rows state a clone size, as once, few, many or a class for expanded clones.

j_gene | d_gene | abundance | v_gene | CDR3nt | CDR3aa
TRBJ1-3 | - | - | TRBV10-3 | TGTGCCATCAGTGAGTCTACTGCCAGGATAGCTGGAAACACCATATATTTT | CAISESTARIAGNTIYF
TRBJ1-4 | - | - | TRBV7-8 | TGTGCCAGCAGCCCCTACGCAACTAATGAAAAACTGTTTTTT | CASSPYATNEKLFF
TRBJ1-2 | TRBD1 | - | TRBV6-6 | TGTGCCAGCAGTTACCGCTCATCAGGGGGTGGGGGTTTC | CASSYRSSGGGGF
TRBJ1-3 | - | - | TRBV7-2 | TGTGCCAGCAGCTTAGGTGGGCCCCTCACTGGAAACACCATATATTTT | CASSLGGPLTGNTIYF
TRBJ2-1 | TRBD2 | - | TRBV19 | TGTGCCAGTAGTATAGAGCGGGGGGCCTACAATGAGCAGTTCTTC | CASSIERGAYNEQFF
TRBJ1-5 | TRBD1 | - | TRBV2 | TGTGCCAGCAGTTCCGACAGGGTCAGGCCCCAGCATTTT | CASSSDRVRPQHF
TRBJ1-2 | TRBD1 | - | TRBV27 | TGTGCCAGCAGTTTAACAGGGACAGGGGGCGCCTTATTGGATGGCTACACCTTC | CASSLTGTGGALLDGYTF
TRBJ2-1 | - | - | TRBV4-1 | TGCGCCAGCAGCCCCTTTGGGCCCAATGAGCAGTTCTTC | CASSPFGPNEQFF
TRBJ2-3 | - | - | TRBV12-5 | TGTGCTAGTGGTTTGGTACGGGAGTTCCCGGGAGATACGCAGTATTTT | CASGLVREFPGDTQYF
TRBJ2-2 | TRBD1 | - | TRBV19 | TGTGCCAGTAGTGTGGGACAGGGGGCGAACACCGGGGAGCTGTTTTTT | CASSVGQGANTGELFF
TRBJ2-7 | - | - | TRBV27 | TGTGCCAGCAGTTCAAACCCTATCTACGAGCAGTACTTC | CASSSNPIYEQYF
TRBJ1-2 | - | - | TRBV20-1 | TGCAGTGCTAGTCTGGTCGACAGTTCCTATGGCTACACCTTC | CSASLVDSSYGYTF
TRBJ2-2 | - | - | TRBV5-4 | TGTGCCAGCAGCCCGAAGCTAGGGGTAGGGGAGCTGTTTTTT | CASSPKLGVGELFF
TRBJ2-7 | TRBD2 | - | TRBV5-4 | TGTGCCAGCAGCCCGGGTCCACTAGCGGGACACTACGAGCAGTACTTC | CASSPGPLAGHYEQYF
TRBJ1-3 | - | - | TRBV18 | TGTGCCAGCTCACCTCGGACCGGGATGGGCTCTGGAAACACCATATATTTT | CASSPRTGMGSGNTIYF
TRBJ2-7 | TRBD1 | - | TRBV11-3 | TGTGCCAGCAGCTTAGAAGGACAGGACTACGAGCAGTACTTC | CASSLEGQDYEQYF
TRBJ1-2 | - | - | TRBV24-1 | TGTGCCACCAGTGATTCAGGATTCAACTATGGCTACACCTTC | CATSDSGFNYGYTF
TRBJ2-2 | - | - | TRBV5-1 | TGCGCCAGCAGCTTGACCGAGCCGAACACCGGGGAGCTGTTTTTT | CASSLTEPNTGELFF
TRBJ2-3 | TRBD2 | - | TRBV29-1 | TGCAGCGGCACCGGGACTAGCGGGACGCAGTATTTT | CSGTGTSGTQYF
TRBJ2-2 | TRBD2 | - | TRBV9 | TGTGCCAGCAGCGTAGCACCCTCGGGACTAGCGGGAGAAAGGACCGGGGAGCTGTTTTTT | CASSVAPSGLAGERTGELFF
TRBJ2-1 | TRBD2 | - | TRBV3-1/TRBV3-2 | TGTGCCAGCAGCCCCTCTAGCGGGGGTAGCAATGAGCAGTTCTTC | CASSPSSGGSNEQFF
TRBJ1-3 | TRBD1 | few | TRBV6-5 | TGTGCCAGCAGTTGGGACAGGGGCTCTGGAAACACCATATATTTT | CASSWDRGSGNTIYF
TRBJ1-6 | - | - | TRBV28 | TGTGCCAGCAGTTTAGCCTCAACAGGGACCCGTACACCCCTCCACTTT | CASSLASTGTRTPLHF
TRBJ1-2 | TRBD1 | - | TRBV27 | TGTGCCAGCAGCCGAGCAGGGACAGGGTATGGCTACACCTTC | CASSRAGTGYGYTF
TRBJ2-2 | - | - | TRBV7-2 | TGTGCCAGCAGCTTAGCGGCAGCTAGCTGGAACACCGGGGAGCTGTTTTTT | CASSLAAASWNTGELFF
TRBJ1-5 | - | - | TRBV5-1 | TGCGCCAGCAGCTTGGCCAAAGGCAGGGGATGGAATCAGCCCCAGCATTTT | CASSLAKGRGWNQPQHF
TRBJ2-5 | TRBD2 | - | TRBV6-1 | TGTGCCAGCAGTGAAGCCGGGGGGGCTTGGGAGACCCAGTACTTC | CASSEAGGAWETQYF
TRBJ2-7 | TRBD2 | - | TRBV7-9 | TGTGCCAGCAGCTTACAAGGAGGGAGGGTCGTTAACGAGCAGTACTTC | CASSLQGGRVVNEQYF
TRBJ1-2 | - | few | TRBV7-3 | TGTGCCAGCAGCTTATACGGGAATGACCATGGCTACACCTTC | CASSLYGNDHGYTF
TRBJ1-3 | - | - | TRBV5-1 | TGCGCCAGCAGCTTGGGCGCCACTTGGAACACCATATATTTT | CASSLGATWNTIYF
TRBJ2-6 | TRBD2 | - | TRBV19 | TGTGCCAGTAGTATGGGACTAGCGGGGACAGGGGCCAACGTCCTGACTTTC | CASSMGLAGTGANVLTF
TRBJ2-2 | TRBD1 | - | TRBV16 | TGTGCCAGCAGCCAATCGTCACAGGGGACCGGGGAGCTGTTTTTT | CASSQSSQGTGELFF